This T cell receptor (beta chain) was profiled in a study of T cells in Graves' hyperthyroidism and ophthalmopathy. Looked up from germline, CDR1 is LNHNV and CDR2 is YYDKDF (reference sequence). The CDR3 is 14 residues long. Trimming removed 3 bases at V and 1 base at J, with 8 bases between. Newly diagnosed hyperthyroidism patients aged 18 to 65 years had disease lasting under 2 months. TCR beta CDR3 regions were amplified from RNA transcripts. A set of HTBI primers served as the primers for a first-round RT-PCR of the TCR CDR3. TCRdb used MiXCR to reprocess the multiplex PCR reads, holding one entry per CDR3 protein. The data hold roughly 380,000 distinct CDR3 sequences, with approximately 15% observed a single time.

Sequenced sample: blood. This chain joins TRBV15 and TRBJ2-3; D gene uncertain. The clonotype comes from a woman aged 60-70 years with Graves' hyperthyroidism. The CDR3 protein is CATSRAPGTDTQYF. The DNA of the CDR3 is TGTGCCACCAGCAGGGCGCCAGGCACAGATACGCAGTATTTT.